Listed below are T cell receptor beta chains from one sample, sequenced in a study of T cells in Graves' hyperthyroidism and ophthalmopathy. MiXCR was run by TCRdb on the multiplex PCR reads, yielding one entry per CDR3 protein. The sample yields 490,000 or so distinct CDR3 sequences, approximately 22% seen once. What was sequenced was blood. The receptors were sampled from a woman between 65 and 79 years old with Graves' ophthalmopathy. The CDR3 runs from the conserved cysteine through the conserved F or W. The order of the fields is clone size, J gene, D gene, V gene, CDR3 length, CDR3 DNA, CDR3 protein. A D gene is named only where the DNA matches it firmly. Not all rows give a size; the values are once, few, many and, for expanded clones, a class.

NA,TRBJ2-1,TRBD2,TRBV30,15,TGTGCCTGGAGCTCGGGGGGGAGCTCCTACAATGAGCAGTTCTTC,CAWSSGGSSYNEQFF
NA,TRBJ2-7,NA,TRBV6-2/TRBV6-3,13,TGTGCCAGCGTCGAGTTTCCGCAAGCCGAGCAGTACTTC,CASVEFPQAEQYF
few,TRBJ1-3,TRBD1,TRBV6-1,15,TGTGCCAGCAGTTCCGGACAGGACTCTGGAAACACCATATATTTT,CASSSGQDSGNTIYF
NA,TRBJ1-4,NA,TRBV6-1,15,TGTGCCAGCAGCGGAGGACGCGGGCCTGGAGAAAAACTGTTTTTT,CASSGGRGPGEKLFF
few,TRBJ2-3,NA,TRBV5-5,15,TGTGCCAGCAGCTCCAGGGGGAGGAACACAGATACGCAGTATTTT,CASSSRGRNTDTQYF
few,TRBJ1-3,NA,TRBV3-1,17,TGTGCCAGCAGCCCACGAACTATCCGGGGGGCTGGAAACACCATATATTTT,CASSPRTIRGAGNTIYF
many,TRBJ2-1,TRBD1,TRBV29-1,15,TGCAGCGCAGAGGGTGGGACAGGGTCCTACAATGAGCAGTTCTTC,CSAEGGTGSYNEQFF
NA,TRBJ1-4,NA,TRBV7-2,14,TGTGCCAGCAGCTTAGCCCTGTGGGATGAAAAACTGTTTTTT,CASSLALWDEKLFF
many,TRBJ2-3,TRBD1,TRBV18,16,TGTGCCAGCTCACCACCGGGACAGGCCCAGAGGGATACGCAGTATTTT,CASSPPGQAQRDTQYF
NA,TRBJ2-3,NA,TRBV6-1,14,TGTGCCAGCACCGACGGGGGAGGAGGAGATACGCAGTATTTT,CASTDGGGGDTQYF
few,TRBJ2-5,NA,TRBV15,14,TGTGCCACCAGCAGAGACTACCACCAAGAGACCCAGTACTTC,CATSRDYHQETQYF
NA,TRBJ1-1,NA,TRBV18,12,TGTGCCAGCTCACTAGACCAGGGATGGGCTTTCTTT,CASSLDQGWAFF
many,TRBJ2-7,NA,TRBV4-2,14,TGTGCCAGCAGCCAAGAGTTAGACTCCTACGAGCAGTACTTC,CASSQELDSYEQYF
many,TRBJ2-1,TRBD2,TRBV14,13,TGTGCCAGCAGCCAAGAACTAGCGCATGAGCAGTTCTTC,CASSQELAHEQFF
many,TRBJ2-3,TRBD2,TRBV6-1,16,TGTGCCAGCAGTGATTGGAGTAGCGGGACGGGAGATACGCAGTATTTT,CASSDWSSGTGDTQYF
few,TRBJ1-1,NA,TRBV13,12,TGTGCCAGAACAGGAGGGAACACTGAAGCTTTCTTT,CARTGGNTEAFF
few,TRBJ1-1,NA,TRBV18,15,TGTGCCAGCTCCGATACGTGGGGGTCGTTTTCGGAAGCTTTCTTT,CASSDTWGSFSEAFF
few,TRBJ2-2,TRBD2,TRBV24-1,13,TGTGCCACCCAAGCTAGCGGTACCGGGGAGCTGTTTTTT,CATQASGTGELFF
many,TRBJ2-5,NA,TRBV30,14,TGTGCCTGGGGGGTAGGAGCGGGCATCGAGACCCAGTACTTC,CAWGVGAGIETQYF
many,TRBJ2-7,TRBD2,TRBV20-1,13,TGCAGTGCTAGTAGCGGGCAATTCGACGAGCAGTACTTC,CSASSGQFDEQYF
many,TRBJ2-7,TRBD2,TRBV6-1,17,TGTGCCAGCAGTGAAGGTTCCCTGCTAGCGGGAGTCTACGAGCAGTACTTC,CASSEGSLLAGVYEQYF
NA,TRBJ1-2,TRBD1,TRBV20-1,13,TGCAGAACAAGACAGGGACAGGGTTATGGCTACACCTTC,CRTRQGQGYGYTF
few,TRBJ2-3,TRBD1,TRBV6-4,18,TGTGCCAGCAGCCTACACAGGGGAGTGGTGAAGAGCACAGATACGCAGTATTTT,CASSLHRGVVKSTDTQYF
few,TRBJ2-1,TRBD2,TRBV6-1,14,TGTGCCAGCATGGGACTAGCGGACTATAATGAGCAGTTCTTC,CASMGLADYNEQFF
few,TRBJ1-1,NA,TRBV9,14,TGTGCCAGCAGCGTAGTCGGGGGGATATCTGAAGCTTTCTTT,CASSVVGGISEAFF
few,TRBJ2-2,NA,TRBV6-2/TRBV6-3,15,TGTGCCAGCAGTTACCCCCGGGGCGGCACCGGGGAGCTGTTTTTT,CASSYPRGGTGELFF
few,TRBJ2-2,NA,TRBV7-2,17,TGTGCCAGCAGCTTATCGGGGGTGATACTATACACCGGGGAGCTGTTTTTT,CASSLSGVILYTGELFF
few,TRBJ1-1,NA,TRBV7-9,14,TGTGCCAGCAGCTCTCGGTTCCAGAACACTGAAGCTTTCTTT,CASSSRFQNTEAFF
NA,TRBJ1-1,NA,TRBV7-9,15,TGTGCCAGCAGCCTACATGGACACATGAACACTGAAGCTTTCTTT,CASSLHGHMNTEAFF
few,TRBJ1-1,NA,TRBV11-2,13,TGTGCCAGCAGCTTGGGTCAGACGTCTGAAGCTTTCTTT,CASSLGQTSEAFF
NA,TRBJ2-7,NA,TRBV5-1,12,TGCGCCAGCAGTTCGGGGTTTTACGAGCAGTACTTC,CASSSGFYEQYF
few,TRBJ1-2,NA,TRBV5-1,14,TGCGCCAGCACCGCGACAGCGGACCACTATGGCTACACCTTC,CASTATADHYGYTF
NA,TRBJ2-2,NA,TRBV7-8,11,TGTGCCAGCAGCGTCGTGGGGGAGCTGTTTTTT,CASSVVGELFF
few,TRBJ1-3,NA,TRBV6-1,14,TGTGCCAGCAGTTCACGGACCGATGGAAACACCATATATTTT,CASSSRTDGNTIYF
NA,TRBJ2-3,NA,TRBV5-1,14,TGCGCCAGCAGCTTGACCGTAGCCGCAGATACGCAGTATTTT,CASSLTVAADTQYF
many,TRBJ2-1,NA,TRBV12-3/TRBV12-4,15,TGTGCCAGCAGACGGGACTTGAGCTCCTACAATGAGCAGTTCTTC,CASRRDLSSYNEQFF
NA,TRBJ2-5,NA,TRBV5-1,13,TGCGCCAGCAGGGACTCCGAGCAAGAGACCCAGTACTTC,CASRDSEQETQYF
NA,TRBJ2-3,NA,TRBV6-2/TRBV6-3,14,TGTGCCAGCAGTTACATGACAGGTCCAGATACGCAGTATTTT,CASSYMTGPDTQYF
few,TRBJ2-7,NA,TRBV6-1,13,TGTGCCAGCAGTGTATCGGGTCGAGTCGAGCAGTACTTC,CASSVSGRVEQYF
NA,TRBJ2-1,NA,TRBV6-1,15,TGTGCCAGCAGTGAAACGAAAGGAGCCCACAATGAGCAGTTCTTC,CASSETKGAHNEQFF
NA,TRBJ2-2,NA,TRBV10-2,15,TGCGCCAGCAGTGTAGTAGCGTTTAACACCGGGGAGCTGTTTTTT,CASSVVAFNTGELFF
many,TRBJ2-7,NA,TRBV11-2,14,TGTGCCAGCAGCCACCCCGGCAGGGCCTACGAGCAGTACTTC,CASSHPGRAYEQYF
many,TRBJ2-1,TRBD2,TRBV6-2/TRBV6-3,14,TGTGCCAGCACTAGAGCGGGAGTAAGAAATGAGCAGTTCTTC,CASTRAGVRNEQFF
few,TRBJ1-2,NA,TRBV19,12,TGTGCCAGTGTGCGGGAAAACTATGGCTACACCTTC,CASVRENYGYTF
NA,TRBJ1-5,NA,TRBV12-5,15,TGTGCTAGTGGTCGGGAGGGGGTAGGCAATCAGCCCCAGCATTTT,CASGREGVGNQPQHF
NA,TRBJ1-3,NA,TRBV7-2,16,TGTGCCAGCAGCTTAGCTGGGGCACCGGCTGGAAACACCATATATTTT,CASSLAGAPAGNTIYF
once,TRBJ2-7,NA,TRBV20-1,13,TGCAGTACTAGAACGGAAACTACCTACGAGCAGTACTTC,CSTRTETTYEQYF